This T cell receptor beta chain was documented in a study of blood T cell repertoires in COVID-19. About the research overall: Acute-phase and convalescent COVID-19 samples originated in the United States, Italy and Spain. PBMCs, B-cell-depleted T cells, or T cells were the source of the cDNA or gDNA that made up the material.

This clone was seen more than once but under ten times. Per the original data handling: Amplification of reference gene primers provided the estimated nucleated cell counts. Clones were read by immunoSEQ multiplex PCR, and TCRdb kept only the in-frame ones, dropping some. V and J calls and clone size are given by that table; D and trimming were obtained from the DNA. The data hold about 16,000 clones, with about 89% observed a single time. During active infection, Seattle patients enrolled and were then monitored through disease. This CDR3 spans 17 amino acids. V gene TRBV21-1 combines with J gene TRBJ1-6. TRBV21-1 is a documented pseudogene. This TCR was recovered from a woman older than 75 with COVID-19, enrolled during active disease. Sequenced sample: peripheral blood. CDR3: CASSKGSGREVNSPLHF. CDR3 in DNA: TGTGCCAGCAGCAAAGGGTCAGGGAGGGAGGTAAATTCACCCCTCCACTTT.